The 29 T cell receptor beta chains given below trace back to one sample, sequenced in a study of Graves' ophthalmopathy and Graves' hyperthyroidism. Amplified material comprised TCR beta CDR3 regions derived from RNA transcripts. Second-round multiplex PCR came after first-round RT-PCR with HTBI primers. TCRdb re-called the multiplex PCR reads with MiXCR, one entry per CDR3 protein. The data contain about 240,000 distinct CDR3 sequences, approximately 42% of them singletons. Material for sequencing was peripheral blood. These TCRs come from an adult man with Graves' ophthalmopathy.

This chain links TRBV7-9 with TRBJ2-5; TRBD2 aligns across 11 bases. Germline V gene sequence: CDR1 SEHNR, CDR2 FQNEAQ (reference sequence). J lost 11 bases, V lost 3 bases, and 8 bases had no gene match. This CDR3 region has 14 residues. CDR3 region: CASSFGTSGPTQYF. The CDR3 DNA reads TGTGCCAGCAGCTTCGGGACTAGCGGCCCCACGCAGTACTTC.

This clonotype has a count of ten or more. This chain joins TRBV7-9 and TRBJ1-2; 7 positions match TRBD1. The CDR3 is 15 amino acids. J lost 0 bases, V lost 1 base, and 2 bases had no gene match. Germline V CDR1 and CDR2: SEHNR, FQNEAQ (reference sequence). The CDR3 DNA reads TGTGCCAGCAGCTTAGTGGGACAGCCTAACTATGGCTACACCTTC. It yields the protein CASSLVGQPNYGYTF.

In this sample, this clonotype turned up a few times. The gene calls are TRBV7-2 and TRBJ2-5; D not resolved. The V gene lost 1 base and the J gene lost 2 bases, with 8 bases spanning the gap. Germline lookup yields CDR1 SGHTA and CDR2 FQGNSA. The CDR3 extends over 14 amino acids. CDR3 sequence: CASSLGRQQETQYF. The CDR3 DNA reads TGTGCCAGCAGCTTAGGTCGGCAGCAAGAGACCCAGTACTTC.

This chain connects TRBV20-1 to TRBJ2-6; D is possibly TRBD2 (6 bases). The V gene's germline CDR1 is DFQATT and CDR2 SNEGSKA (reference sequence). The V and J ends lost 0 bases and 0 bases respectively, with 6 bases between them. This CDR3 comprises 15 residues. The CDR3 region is CSARDSGSGANVLTF. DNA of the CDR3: TGCAGTGCTAGAGATAGCGGCTCTGGGGCCAACGTCCTGACTTTC.

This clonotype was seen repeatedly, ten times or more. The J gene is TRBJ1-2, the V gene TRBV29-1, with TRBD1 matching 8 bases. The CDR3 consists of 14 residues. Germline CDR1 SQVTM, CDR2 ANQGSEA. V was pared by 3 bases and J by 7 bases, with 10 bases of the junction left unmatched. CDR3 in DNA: TGCAGCGTTGAGGGATTACAGGGGGGTTCTGGCTACACCTTC. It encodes CSVEGLQGGSGYTF.

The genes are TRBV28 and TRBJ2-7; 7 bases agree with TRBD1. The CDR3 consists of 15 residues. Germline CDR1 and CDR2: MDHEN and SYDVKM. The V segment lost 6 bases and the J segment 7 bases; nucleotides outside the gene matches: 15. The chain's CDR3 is CASRTQQGKGREQYF. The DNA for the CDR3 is TGTGCCAGCAGAACCCAACAGGGGAAAGGTAGGGAGCAGTACTTC. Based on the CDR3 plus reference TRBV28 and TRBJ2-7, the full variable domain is DVKVTQSSRYLVKRTGEKVFLECVQDMDHENMFWYRQDPGLGLRLIYFSYDVKMKEKGDIPEGYSVSREKKERFSLILESASTNQTSMYLCASRTQQGKGREQYFGPGTRLTVT.

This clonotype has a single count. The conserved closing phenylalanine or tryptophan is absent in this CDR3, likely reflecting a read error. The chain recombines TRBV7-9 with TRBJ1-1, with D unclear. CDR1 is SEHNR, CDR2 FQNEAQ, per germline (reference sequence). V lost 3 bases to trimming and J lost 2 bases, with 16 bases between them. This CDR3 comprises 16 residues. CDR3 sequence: CASSFDDISLNTEAFL. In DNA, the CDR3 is TGTGCCAGCAGCTTCGACGACATTAGCCTCAACACTGAAGCTTTCTTA.

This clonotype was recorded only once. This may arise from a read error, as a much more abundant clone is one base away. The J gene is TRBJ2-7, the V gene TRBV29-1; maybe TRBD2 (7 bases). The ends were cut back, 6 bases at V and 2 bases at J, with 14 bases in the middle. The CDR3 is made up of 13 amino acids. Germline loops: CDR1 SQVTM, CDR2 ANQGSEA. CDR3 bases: TGCAGCGTGGGGGGGGACACAACCTACGAGCAGTACTTC. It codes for CSVGGDTTYEQYF.

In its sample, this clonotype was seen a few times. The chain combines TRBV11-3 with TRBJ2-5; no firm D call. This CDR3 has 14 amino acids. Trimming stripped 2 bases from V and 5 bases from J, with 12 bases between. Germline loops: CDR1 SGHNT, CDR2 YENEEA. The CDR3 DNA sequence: TGTGCCAGCAGCTTAACTGCAGGCTCGGAGACCCAGTACTTC. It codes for CASSLTAGSETQYF.

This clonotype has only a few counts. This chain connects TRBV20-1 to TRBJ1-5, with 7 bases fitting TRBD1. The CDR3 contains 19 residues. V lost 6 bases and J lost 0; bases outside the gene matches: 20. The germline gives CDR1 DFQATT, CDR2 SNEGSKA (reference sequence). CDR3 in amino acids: CSAPRGWGQSDYSNQPQHF. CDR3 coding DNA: TGCAGTGCCCCCAGGGGATGGGGACAGTCGGACTATAGCAATCAGCCCCAGCATTTT.

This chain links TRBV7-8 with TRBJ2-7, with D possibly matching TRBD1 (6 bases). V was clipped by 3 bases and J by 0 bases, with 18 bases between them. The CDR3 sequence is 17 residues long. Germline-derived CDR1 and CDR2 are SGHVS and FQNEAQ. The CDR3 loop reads CASSFNPRDKTSYEQYF. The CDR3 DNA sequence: TGTGCCAGCAGCTTCAATCCCCGGGACAAGACCTCCTACGAGCAGTACTTC.

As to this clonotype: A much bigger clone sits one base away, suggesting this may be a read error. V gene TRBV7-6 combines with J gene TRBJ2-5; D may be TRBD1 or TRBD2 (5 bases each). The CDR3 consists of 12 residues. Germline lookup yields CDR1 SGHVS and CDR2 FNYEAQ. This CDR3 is CASSLDTGTQHF. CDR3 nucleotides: TGTGCTAGCAGCTTAGACACCGGGACCCAGCACTTC.

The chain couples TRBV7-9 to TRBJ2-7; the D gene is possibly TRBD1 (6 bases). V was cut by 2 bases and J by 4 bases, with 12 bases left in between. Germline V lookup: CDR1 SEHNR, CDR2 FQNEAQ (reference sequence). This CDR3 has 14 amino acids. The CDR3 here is CASSLSLGAYEQYF. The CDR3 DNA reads TGTGCCAGCAGCTTAAGTCTGGGGGCTTACGAGCAGTACTTC.

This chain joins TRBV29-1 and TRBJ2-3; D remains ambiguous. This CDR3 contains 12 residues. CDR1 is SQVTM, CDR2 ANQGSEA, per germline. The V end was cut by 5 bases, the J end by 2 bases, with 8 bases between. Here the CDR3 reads CSVQPNTDTQYF. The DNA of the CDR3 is TGCAGCGTTCAACCGAACACAGATACGCAGTATTTT.

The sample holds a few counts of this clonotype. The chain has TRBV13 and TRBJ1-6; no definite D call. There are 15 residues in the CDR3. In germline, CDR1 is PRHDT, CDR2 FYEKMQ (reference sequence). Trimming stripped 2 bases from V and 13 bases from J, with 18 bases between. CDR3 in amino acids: CASSLKGALGSPLHF. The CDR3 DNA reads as TGTGCCAGCAGCTTAAAGGGCGCGCTCGGTTCGCCCCTCCACTTT.

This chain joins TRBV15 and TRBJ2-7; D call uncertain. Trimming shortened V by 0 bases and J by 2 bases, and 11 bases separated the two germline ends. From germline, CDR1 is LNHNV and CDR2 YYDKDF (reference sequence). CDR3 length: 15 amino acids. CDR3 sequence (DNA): TGTGCCACCAGCAGAGAGGTACATGCGACCTACGAGCAGTACTTC. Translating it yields CATSREVHATYEQYF.

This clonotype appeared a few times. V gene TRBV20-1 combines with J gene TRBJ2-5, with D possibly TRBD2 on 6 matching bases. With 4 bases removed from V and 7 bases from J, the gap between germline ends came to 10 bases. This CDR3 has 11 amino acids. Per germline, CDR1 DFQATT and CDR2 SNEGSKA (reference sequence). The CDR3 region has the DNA TGCAGTGCTACCCGGGGAGGGACCCAGTACTTC. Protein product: CSATRGGTQYF.

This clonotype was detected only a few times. CDR3 coding DNA: TGTGCCAGCAGCGTAGGTGGGATTCGGGAGACCCAGTACTTC. Encoded protein: CASSVGGIRETQYF. V is TRBV9 and J is TRBJ2-5, with D unclear. V dropped 0 bases and J dropped 5 bases, with 11 bases sitting between them. Per germline, CDR1 SGDLS and CDR2 YYNGEE. This CDR3 is 14 amino acids long.

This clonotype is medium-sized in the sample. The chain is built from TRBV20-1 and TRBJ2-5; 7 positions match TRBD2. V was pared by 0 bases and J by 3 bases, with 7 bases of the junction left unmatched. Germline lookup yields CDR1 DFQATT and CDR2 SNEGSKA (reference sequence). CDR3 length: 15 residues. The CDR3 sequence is CSARDLRLAEETQYF. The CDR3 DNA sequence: TGCAGTGCTAGAGATTTAAGGCTAGCGGAAGAGACCCAGTACTTC.

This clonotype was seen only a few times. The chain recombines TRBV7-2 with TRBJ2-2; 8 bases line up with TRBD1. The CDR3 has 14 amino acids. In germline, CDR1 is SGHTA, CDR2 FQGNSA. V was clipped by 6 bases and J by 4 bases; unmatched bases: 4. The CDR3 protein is CASSSDRVTGELFF. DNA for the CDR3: TGTGCCAGCAGTTCGGACAGGGTCACCGGGGAGCTGTTTTTT.

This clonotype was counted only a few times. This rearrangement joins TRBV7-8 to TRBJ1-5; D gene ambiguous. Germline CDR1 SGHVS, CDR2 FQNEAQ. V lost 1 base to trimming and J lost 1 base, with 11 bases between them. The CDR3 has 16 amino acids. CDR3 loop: CASSLGGSRSNQPQHF. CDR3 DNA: TGTGCCAGCAGCTTAGGAGGTTCCAGGAGCAATCAGCCCCAGCATTTT. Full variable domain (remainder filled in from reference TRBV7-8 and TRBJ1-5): GAGVSQSPRYKVAKRGQDVALRCDPISGHVSLFWYQQALGQGPEFLTYFQNEAQLDKSGLPSDRFFAERPEGSVSTLKIQRTQQEDSAVYLCASSLGGSRSNQPQHFGDGTRLSIL.

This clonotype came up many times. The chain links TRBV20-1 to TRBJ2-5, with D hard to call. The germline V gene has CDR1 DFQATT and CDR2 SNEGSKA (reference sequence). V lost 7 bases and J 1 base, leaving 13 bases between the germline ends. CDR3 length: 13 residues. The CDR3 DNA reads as TGCAGTGTCCAGTCCCTAGGCCAAGAGACCCAGTACTTC. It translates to CSVQSLGQETQYF.

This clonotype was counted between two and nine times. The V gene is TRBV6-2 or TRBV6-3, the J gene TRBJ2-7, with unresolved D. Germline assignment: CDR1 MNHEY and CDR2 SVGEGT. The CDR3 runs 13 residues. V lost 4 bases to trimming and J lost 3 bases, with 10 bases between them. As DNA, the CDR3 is TGTGCCAGCAGTTTCGGCCGACTCTACGAGCAGTACTTC. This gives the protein CASSFGRLYEQYF.

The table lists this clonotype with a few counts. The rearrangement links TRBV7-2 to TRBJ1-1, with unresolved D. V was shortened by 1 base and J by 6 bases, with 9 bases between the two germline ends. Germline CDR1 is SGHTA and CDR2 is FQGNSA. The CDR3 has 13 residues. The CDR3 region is CASSLGYSAEAFF. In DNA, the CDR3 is TGTGCCAGCAGCTTAGGTTACTCGGCTGAAGCTTTCTTT.

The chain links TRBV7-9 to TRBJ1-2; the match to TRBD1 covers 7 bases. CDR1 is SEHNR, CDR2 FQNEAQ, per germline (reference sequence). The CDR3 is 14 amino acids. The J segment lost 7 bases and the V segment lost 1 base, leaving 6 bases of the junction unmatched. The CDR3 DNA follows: TGTGCCAGCAGCTTAGGCGGGACAGCCTCTGGCTACACCTTC. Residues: CASSLGGTASGYTF.

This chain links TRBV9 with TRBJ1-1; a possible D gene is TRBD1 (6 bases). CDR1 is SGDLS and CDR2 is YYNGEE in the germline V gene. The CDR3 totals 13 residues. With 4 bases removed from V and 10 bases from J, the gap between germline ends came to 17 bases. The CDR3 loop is CASSPQQGGVAFF. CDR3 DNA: TGTGCCAGCAGCCCGCAACAGGGAGGAGTAGCTTTCTTT.

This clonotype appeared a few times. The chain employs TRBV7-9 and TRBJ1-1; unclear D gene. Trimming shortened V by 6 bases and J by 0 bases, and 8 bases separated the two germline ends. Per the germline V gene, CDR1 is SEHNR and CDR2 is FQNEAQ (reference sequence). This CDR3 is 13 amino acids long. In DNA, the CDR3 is TGTGCCAGCAGTCAAACCATGAACACTGAAGCTTTCTTT. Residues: CASSQTMNTEAFF.

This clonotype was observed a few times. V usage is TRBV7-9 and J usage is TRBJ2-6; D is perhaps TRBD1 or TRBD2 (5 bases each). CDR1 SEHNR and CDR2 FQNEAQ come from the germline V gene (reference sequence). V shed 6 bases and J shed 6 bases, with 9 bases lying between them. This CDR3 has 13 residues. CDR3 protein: CASRFGAANVLTF. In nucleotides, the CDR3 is TGTGCCAGCAGGTTCGGGGCGGCCAACGTCCTGACTTTC.

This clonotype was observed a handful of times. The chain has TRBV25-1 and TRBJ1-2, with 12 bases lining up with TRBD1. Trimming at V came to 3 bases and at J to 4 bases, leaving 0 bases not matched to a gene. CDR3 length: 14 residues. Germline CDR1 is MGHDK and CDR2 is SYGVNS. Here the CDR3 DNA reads TGTGCCAGCAGTGAGGGACAGGGGGCCTATGGCTACACCTTC. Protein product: CASSEGQGAYGYTF.